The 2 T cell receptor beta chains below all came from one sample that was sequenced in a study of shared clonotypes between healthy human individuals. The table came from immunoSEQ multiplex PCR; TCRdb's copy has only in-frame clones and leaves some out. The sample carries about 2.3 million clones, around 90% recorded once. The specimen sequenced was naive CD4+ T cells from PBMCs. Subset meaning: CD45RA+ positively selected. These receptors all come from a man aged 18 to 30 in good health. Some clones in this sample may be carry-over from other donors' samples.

As DNA, the CDR3 is TGTGCCAGCGGGGCGATTTTTAGGGACACTGAAGCTTTCTTT. It specifies CASGAIFRDTEAFF. The chain is built from TRBV6-5 and TRBJ1-1, with D possibly TRBD1 on 5 matching bases. Germline V gene sequence: CDR1 MNHEY, CDR2 SVGAGI. The CDR3 contains 14 residues. Trimming removed 8 bases at V and 3 bases at J, with 16 bases between.

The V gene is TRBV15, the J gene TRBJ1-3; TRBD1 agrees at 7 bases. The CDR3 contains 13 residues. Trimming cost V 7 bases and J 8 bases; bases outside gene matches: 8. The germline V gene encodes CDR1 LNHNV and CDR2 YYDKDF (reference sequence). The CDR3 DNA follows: TGTGCCACCAAACCACCAGGGGGGGACACCATATATTTT. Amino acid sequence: CATKPPGGDTIYF.